This T cell receptor beta chain derives from a study of early T cells in non-severe SARS-CoV-2 infection. About the study: The chains were unpaired, and the sequenced material was bulk RNA from unsorted whole blood. Notes on the study in general: Private and CD4 specificities were missed by VDJdb matching, which favored anti-spike CD8 responses.

This clonotype showed up just a few times. Its matching antigen is unknown. Individually, cDNA molecules had unique molecular identifiers attached to them. Each CDR3 protein gets one entry after TCRdb re-called the 5' RACE reads with MiXCR. Here the sample spans 80,000 to 95,000 distinct CDR3 sequences, about 15% being singletons. Trimming cost V 2 bases and J 0 bases, with 11 bases left between them. This CDR3 is 16 amino acids long. CDR1 ENHRY and CDR2 SYGVKD come from the germline V gene. This receptor was taken from an adult who was a healthcare worker with PCR-confirmed SARS-CoV-2 infection or an uninfected control (not recorded which). The chain joins TRBV10-3 to TRBJ2-1; maybe TRBD2 (6 bases). The sample consisted of whole blood. The DNA for the CDR3 is TGTGCCATCAGTGAGGCAGACGGGAGCTCCTACAATGAGCAGTTCTTC. Its protein is CAISEADGSSYNEQFF.